This TCR beta chain was captured by sequencing in a study of OX40 agonist ivuxolimab in advanced cancers. Study information: Two patients with cutaneous melanoma and one with hepatocellular carcinoma, three in total, showed partial responses.

The protocol was immunoSEQ multiplex PCR, while the TCRdb copy is restricted to in-frame clones and leaves out a portion. The data hold some 86,000 clones, with about 94% observed a single time. Peripheral blood came from all dose cohorts at three timepoints. The sample here was CD4+ or CD8+ T cells sorted from blood, taken in a trial of the OX40 agonist ivuxolimab. The clonotype originates from an adult with an advanced solid tumor such as melanoma, head and neck, liver or kidney cancer.

CDR3 loop: CASSQDGPTTGLTEETQYF. The CDR3 DNA reads as TGCGCCAGCAGCCAAGATGGCCCCACCACCGGACTGACCGAGGAGACCCAGTACTTC. This chain uses TRBV4-3 with TRBJ2-5; maybe TRBD2 (5 bases). Trimming shortened V by 0 bases and J by 5 bases, and 25 bases separated the two germline ends. This CDR3 is built from 19 residues. Germline CDR1 reads LGHNA; CDR2 reads YSLEER.